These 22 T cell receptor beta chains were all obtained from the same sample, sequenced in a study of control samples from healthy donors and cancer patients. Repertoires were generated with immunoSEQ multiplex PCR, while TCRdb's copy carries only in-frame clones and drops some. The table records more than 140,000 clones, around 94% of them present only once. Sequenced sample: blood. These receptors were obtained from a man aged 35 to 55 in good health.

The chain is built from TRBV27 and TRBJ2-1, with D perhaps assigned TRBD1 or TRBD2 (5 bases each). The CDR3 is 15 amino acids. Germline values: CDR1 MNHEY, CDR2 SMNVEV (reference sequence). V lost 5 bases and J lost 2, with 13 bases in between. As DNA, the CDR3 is TGTGCCAGCAGTCTCCGGGACGGCGCCTACAATGAGCAGTTCTTC. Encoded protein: CASSLRDGAYNEQFF.

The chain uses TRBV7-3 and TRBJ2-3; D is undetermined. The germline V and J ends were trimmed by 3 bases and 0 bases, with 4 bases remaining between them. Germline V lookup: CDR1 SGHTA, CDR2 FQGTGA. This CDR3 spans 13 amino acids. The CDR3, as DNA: TGTGCCAGCAGCTTCTCTAGCACAGATACGCAGTATTTT. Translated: CASSFSSTDTQYF.

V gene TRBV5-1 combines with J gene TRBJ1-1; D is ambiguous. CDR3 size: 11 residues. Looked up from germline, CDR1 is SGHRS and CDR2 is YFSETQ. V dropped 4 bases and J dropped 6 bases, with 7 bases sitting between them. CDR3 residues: CASSRGAEAFF. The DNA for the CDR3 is TGCGCCAGCAGCCGTGGAGCTGAAGCTTTCTTT.

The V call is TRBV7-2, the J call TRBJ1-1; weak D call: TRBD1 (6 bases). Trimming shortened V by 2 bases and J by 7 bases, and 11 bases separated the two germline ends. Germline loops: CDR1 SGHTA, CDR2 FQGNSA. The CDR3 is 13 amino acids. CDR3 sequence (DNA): TGTGCCAGCAGCTTACAGGGGACGGGTGAAGCTTTCTTT. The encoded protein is CASSLQGTGEAFF.

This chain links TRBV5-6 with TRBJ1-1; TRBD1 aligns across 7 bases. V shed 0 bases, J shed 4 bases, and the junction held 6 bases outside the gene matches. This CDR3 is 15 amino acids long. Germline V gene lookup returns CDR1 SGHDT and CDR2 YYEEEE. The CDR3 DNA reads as TGTGCCAGCAGCTTGGGGGCAGGGGGAGGCACTGAAGCTTTCTTT. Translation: CASSLGAGGGTEAFF.

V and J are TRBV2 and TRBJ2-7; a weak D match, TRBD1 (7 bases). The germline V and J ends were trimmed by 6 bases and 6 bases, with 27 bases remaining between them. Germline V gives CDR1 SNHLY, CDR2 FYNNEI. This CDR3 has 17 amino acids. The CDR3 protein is CASSIRVGFAGGLEQYF. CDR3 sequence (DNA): TGTGCCAGCAGCATACGAGTCGGGTTCGCAGGGGGGCTCGAGCAGTACTTC.

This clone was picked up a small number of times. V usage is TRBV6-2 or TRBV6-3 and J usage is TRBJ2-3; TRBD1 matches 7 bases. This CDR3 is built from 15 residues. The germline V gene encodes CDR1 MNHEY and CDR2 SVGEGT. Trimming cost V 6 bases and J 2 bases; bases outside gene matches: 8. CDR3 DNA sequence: TGTGCCAGCAGCCCAGACAGGGTTATCACAGATACGCAGTATTTT. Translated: CASSPDRVITDTQYF.

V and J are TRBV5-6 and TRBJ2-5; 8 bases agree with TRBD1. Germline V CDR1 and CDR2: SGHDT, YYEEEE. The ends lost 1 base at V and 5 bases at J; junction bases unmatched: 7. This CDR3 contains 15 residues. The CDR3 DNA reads TGTGCCAGCAGCTTGTCCGGACAGGGACCTGAGACCCAGTACTTC. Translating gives CASSLSGQGPETQYF.

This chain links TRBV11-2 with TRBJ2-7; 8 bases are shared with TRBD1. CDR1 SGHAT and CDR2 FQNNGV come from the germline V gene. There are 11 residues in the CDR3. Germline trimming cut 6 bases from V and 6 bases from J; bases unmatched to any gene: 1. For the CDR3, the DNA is TGTGCCAGCAGGACAGGGGTCGAGCAGTACTTC. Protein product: CASRTGVEQYF.

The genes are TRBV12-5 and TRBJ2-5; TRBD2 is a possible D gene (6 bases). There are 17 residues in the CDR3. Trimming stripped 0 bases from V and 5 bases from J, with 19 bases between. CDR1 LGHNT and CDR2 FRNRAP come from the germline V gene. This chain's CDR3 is CASGLVLGTISGETQYF. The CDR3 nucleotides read TGTGCTAGTGGTTTGGTCCTGGGAACCATAAGCGGGGAGACCCAGTACTTC.

CDR3 sequence reads: CASSESNLGTGVNGYTF. The DNA of the CDR3 is TGCGCCAGCAGTGAGTCAAATTTGGGGACAGGGGTAAACGGCTACACCTTC. The genes are TRBV10-2 and TRBJ1-2, with 10 bases lining up with TRBD1. The junction had 12 bases not matched to a gene; V was cut back by 0 bases and J by 8 bases. Germline V gene sequence: CDR1 WSHSY, CDR2 SAAADI. This CDR3 has 17 residues.

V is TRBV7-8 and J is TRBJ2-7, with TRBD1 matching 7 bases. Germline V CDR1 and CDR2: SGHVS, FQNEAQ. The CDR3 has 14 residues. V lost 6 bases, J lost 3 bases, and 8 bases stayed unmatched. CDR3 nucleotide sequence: TGTGCCAGCAGGCAACCGACAGGGAACTACGAGCAGTACTTC. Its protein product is CASRQPTGNYEQYF.

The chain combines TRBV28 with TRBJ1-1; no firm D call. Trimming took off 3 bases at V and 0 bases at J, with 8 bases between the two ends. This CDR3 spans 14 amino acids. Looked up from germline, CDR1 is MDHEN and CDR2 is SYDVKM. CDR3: CASSFQIMNTEAFF. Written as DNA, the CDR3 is TGTGCCAGCAGTTTTCAGATCATGAACACTGAAGCTTTCTTT. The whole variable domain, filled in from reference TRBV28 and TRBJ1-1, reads DVKVTQSSRYLVKRTGEKVFLECVQDMDHENMFWYRQDPGLGLRLIYFSYDVKMKEKGDIPEGYSVSREKKERFSLILESASTNQTSMYLCASSFQIMNTEAFFGQGTRLTVV.

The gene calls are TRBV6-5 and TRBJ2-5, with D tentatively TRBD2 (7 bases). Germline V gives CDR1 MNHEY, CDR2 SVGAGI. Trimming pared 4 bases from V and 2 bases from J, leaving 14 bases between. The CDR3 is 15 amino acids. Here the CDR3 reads CASSSPGGPQETQYF. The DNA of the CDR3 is TGTGCCAGCAGTTCCCCCGGGGGGCCGCAAGAGACCCAGTACTTC.

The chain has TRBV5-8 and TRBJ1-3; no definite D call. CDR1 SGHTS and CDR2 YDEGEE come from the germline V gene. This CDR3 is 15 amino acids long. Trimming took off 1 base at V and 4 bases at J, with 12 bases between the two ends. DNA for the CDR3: TGTGCCAGCAGCTTGAAAGCTTTTCGGGGAAACACCATATATTTT. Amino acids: CASSLKAFRGNTIYF.

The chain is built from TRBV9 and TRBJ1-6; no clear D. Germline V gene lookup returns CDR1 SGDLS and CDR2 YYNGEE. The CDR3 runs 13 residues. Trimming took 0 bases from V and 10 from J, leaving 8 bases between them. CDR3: CASSVEVGSPLHF. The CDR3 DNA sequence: TGTGCCAGCAGCGTAGAGGTGGGGTCACCCCTCCACTTT.

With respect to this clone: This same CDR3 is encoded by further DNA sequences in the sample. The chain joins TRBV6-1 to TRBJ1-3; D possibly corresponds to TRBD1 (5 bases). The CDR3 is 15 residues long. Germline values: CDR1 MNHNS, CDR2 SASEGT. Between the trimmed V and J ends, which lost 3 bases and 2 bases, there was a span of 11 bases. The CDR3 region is CASSEDGRAGNTIYF. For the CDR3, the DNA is TGTGCCAGCAGTGAGGATGGCAGGGCTGGAAACACCATATATTTT.

This CDR3 reads CASSRTGVYGYTF. CDR3 sequence (DNA): TGTGCCAGCAGTCGGACCGGAGTCTATGGCTACACCTTC. V usage is TRBV6-5 and J usage is TRBJ1-2; D gene uncertain. This CDR3 comprises 13 residues. The V end lost 5 bases, the J end lost 4 bases, and 11 bases lay between the germline ends. Germline CDR1 MNHEY, CDR2 SVGAGI.

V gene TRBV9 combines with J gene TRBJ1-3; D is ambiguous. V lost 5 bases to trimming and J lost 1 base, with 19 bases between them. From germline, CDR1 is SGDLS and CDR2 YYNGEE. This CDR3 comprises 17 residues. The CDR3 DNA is TGTGCCAGCAGTGGCTCAATAACAGCCCATTCTGGAAACACCATATATTTT. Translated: CASSGSITAHSGNTIYF.

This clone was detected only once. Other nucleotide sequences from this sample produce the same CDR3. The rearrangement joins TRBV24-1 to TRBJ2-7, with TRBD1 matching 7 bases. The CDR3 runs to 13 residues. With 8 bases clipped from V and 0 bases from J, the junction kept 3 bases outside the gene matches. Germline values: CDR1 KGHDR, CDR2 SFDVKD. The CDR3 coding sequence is TGTGCCACCAATTGGGACAGCTCCTACGAGCAGTACTTC. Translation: CATNWDSSYEQYF.

The CDR3 is CASSLSGIGETQYF. The DNA for the CDR3 is TGTGCCAGCAGCCTATCCGGGATAGGAGAGACCCAGTACTTC. The chain joins TRBV9 to TRBJ2-5; possible D gene TRBD2, 5 bases. V shed 4 bases and J shed 4 bases, with 14 bases lying between them. The CDR3 runs to 14 residues. Germline loops: CDR1 SGDLS, CDR2 YYNGEE.

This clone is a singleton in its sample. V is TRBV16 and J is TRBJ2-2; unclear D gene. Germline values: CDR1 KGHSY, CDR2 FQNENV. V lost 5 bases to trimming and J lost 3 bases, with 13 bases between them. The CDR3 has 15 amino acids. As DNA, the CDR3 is TGTGCCAGCAGCGGTTCTAGGGTGCACACCGGGGAGCTGTTTTTT. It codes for CASSGSRVHTGELFF. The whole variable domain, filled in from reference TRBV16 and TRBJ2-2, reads GEEVAQTPKHLVRGEGQKAKLYCAPIKGHSYVFWYQQVLKNEFKFLISFQNENVFDETGMPKERFSAKCLPNSPCSLEIQATKLEDSAVYFCASSGSRVHTGELFFGEGSRLTVL.